This T cell receptor (beta chain) was profiled in a study of blood T cell repertoires in COVID-19. About the study: COVID-19 samples from acute and convalescent phases originated in the United States, Italy and Spain. Sample material is recorded as cDNA or gDNA derived from T cells, B-cell-depleted T cells, or PBMCs.

It was during active infection that Seattle patients were enrolled and then longitudinally followed. Germline lookup yields CDR1 SGHRS and CDR2 YFSETQ. Trimming pared 1 base from V and 2 bases from J, leaving 15 bases between. The CDR3 is 17 residues long. In the source study's methods: Nucleated cell number was recorded as an estimate derived from reference gene primer amplification. TCRdb's copy holds only in-frame clones and misses some; the assay was immunoSEQ multiplex PCR. Clone size and the V and J calls come from that table; the DNA yielded D and trimming. The sample lists under 450,000 clones, about 89% occurring once.

V and J are TRBV5-1 and TRBJ1-4; D may be TRBD1 (6 bases). This sequence was found in a woman in her forties with COVID-19, enrolled during active disease. Sequencing was done on a sample of peripheral blood. CDR3 loop: CASSLKNRASTNEKLFF. DNA for the CDR3: TGCGCCAGCAGCTTGAAGAACAGGGCGTCTACTAATGAAAAACTGTTTTTT.